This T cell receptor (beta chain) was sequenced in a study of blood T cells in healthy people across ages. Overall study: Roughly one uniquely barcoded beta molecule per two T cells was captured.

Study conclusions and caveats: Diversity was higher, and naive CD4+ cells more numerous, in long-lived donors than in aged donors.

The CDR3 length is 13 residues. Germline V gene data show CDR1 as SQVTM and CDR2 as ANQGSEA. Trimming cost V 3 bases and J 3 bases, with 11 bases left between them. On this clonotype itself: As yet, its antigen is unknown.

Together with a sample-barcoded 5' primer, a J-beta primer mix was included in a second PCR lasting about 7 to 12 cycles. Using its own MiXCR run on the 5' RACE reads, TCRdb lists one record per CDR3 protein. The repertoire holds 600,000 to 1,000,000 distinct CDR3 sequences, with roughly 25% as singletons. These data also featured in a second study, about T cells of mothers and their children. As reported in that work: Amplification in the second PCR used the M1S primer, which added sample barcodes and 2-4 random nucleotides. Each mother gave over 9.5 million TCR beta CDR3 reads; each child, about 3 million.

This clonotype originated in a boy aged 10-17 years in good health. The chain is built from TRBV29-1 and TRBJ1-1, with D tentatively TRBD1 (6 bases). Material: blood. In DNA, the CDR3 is TGCAGCGTTGAGTACAGGGCTGACACTGAAGCTTTCTTT. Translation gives CSVEYRADTEAFF.